This TCR beta chain stems from a study of Ad26.COV2.S vaccination and SARS-CoV-2 variants (dated by TCRdb to 2020 to 2023). With regard to the full study: Donors in the vaccine arm were drawn from COV1001, a phase I-IIa trial of Ad26.COV2.S in healthy adults that was multicentre, randomized, double-blind and placebo-controlled. Dosing of Ad26.COV2.S was intramuscular, at either 5x10^10 or 1x10^11 viral particles, delivered as one shot or as two shots spaced 56 days apart. Sequencing of the TCRbeta repertoire served to evaluate the specificity and breadth of SARS-CoV-2-reactive T cell receptors following Ad26.COV2.S vaccination. A total of around 32 samples were included in the TCR-sequenced set, comprising around 19 Ad26.COV2.S vaccine recipients, 5 placebo recipients and 8 SARS-CoV-2 convalescent individuals. Participants in the trial were split at random into five groups of five each, receiving low-dose or high-dose Ad26.COV2.S once or twice, or else placebo on both occasions. Investigators did not know the trial group allocation while performing experiments and assessing outcomes. Findings and caveats that apply to the study as a whole: After vaccination, spike-specific CD8+ and CD4+ T cell responses were reported to show substantial breadth. Vaccine and placebo recipients had comparable non-spike TCR breadth, which fits with the vaccine containing only spike. The study was not powered for comparison of responses between vaccine doses or regimens. The authors noted that the TCR breadth and depth analyses may have underestimated total T cell responses. Higher spike-specific TCR breadth was observed in Ad26.COV2.S recipients than in placebo recipients (P = 0.0014).

The sample's treatment or condition label, decoded: 19 received Ad26.COV2.S at low or high dose, single or two shots; 5 received placebo; per-sample allocation not given. For vaccine and placebo recipients, repertoires were sequenced using samples collected on day 63 after the first injection. Between 29 July and 7 August 2020, Cohort 1b enrolled some 25 adults aged 18-55 years at one site in Boston, USA. As a vaccine, Ad26.COV2.S was a replication-incompetent adenovirus type 26 vector that expressed a prefusion-stabilized SARS-CoV-2 spike protein derived from the original Wuhan strain. To note about this clone: Its antigen remains unidentified. No per-base quality is available; no much larger clone lies one base away.

TCRbeta CDR3 regions were sequenced with the immunoSEQ Assay. After extraction, genomic DNA underwent amplification by bias-controlled multiplex PCR, followed by high-throughput sequencing. On the study's bioinformatics: To quantify the absolute abundance of every unique TCRbeta CDR3 region, sequences were collapsed and filtered. T cell fraction was estimated by normalizing TCRbeta template counts to usable DNA, with usable DNA measured through amplification of reference genes found in all nucleated cells. Repertoire TCRs were annotated as SARS-CoV-2-specific when V gene, CDR3 amino acid sequence and J gene were exactly matched to a known reactive TCR set. The reference SARS-CoV-2 TCR set was derived from MIRA and filtered for enrichment in COVID-19-positive ImmuneCODE repertoires, a step that removed public or cross-reactive TCRs. Using the MIRA antigens, annotated TCRs were further analysed by specific ORF or by position within an ORF. Breadth was defined as the number of annotated unique rearrangements divided by the total number of unique productive rearrangements, and depth was defined as the summed frequency of the annotated unique rearrangements. Two-sided Wilcoxon rank-sum tests were applied when comparing TCR breadth between groups. The table comes from immuneACCESS by way of TCRdb, which keeps in-frame sequences with V and J called. Part of the clones is missing from these tables; in studies checked, under half for an unresolved V gene and the rest for unknown reasons. V and J calls and clone size follow that table, whereas D and trimming were derived from the DNA. In this sample the table shows about 370,000 clones, over 75% of which occur a single time. 1.5% to 2% of the sample is in the top ten clones.

The CDR3 covers 14 residues, taking in both the cysteine and the phenylalanine. Left in the record is the CDR3 DNA by itself, 42 bases read in frame from the first base. The germline V gene sets CDR1 to SGHVS and CDR2 to FQNEAQ. V is pruned by 2 bases and J by 13 bases, leaving 13 bases of the junction without a gene match. The sequence derives from a person aged 18-60 years who received the Ad26.COV2.S COVID-19 vaccine or a placebo. The starting material was peripheral blood, obtained in a trial of Ad26.COV2.S vaccine versus placebo. This chain joins TRBV7-8 to TRBJ1-2; TRBD1 agrees with 7 junctional bases. The CDR3: CASSLIQGPGSVTF. The sequenced DNA is TGTGCCAGCAGCTTAATACAGGGGCCTGGTTCGGTCACCTTC.